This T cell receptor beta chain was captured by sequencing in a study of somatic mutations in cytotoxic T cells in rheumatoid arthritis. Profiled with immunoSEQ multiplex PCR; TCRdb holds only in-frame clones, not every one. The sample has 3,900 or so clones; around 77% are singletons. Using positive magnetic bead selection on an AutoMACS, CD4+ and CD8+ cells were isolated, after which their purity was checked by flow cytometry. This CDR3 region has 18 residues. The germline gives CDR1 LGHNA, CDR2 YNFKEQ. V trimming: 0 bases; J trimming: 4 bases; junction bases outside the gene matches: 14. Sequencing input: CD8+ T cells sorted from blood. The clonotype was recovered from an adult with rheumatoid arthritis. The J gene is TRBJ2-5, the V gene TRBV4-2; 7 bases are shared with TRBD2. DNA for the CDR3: TGTGCCAGCAGCCAAGATTTAGGGACTCGGGGGGAAGGAGAGACCCAGTACTTC. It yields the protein CASSQDLGTRGEGETQYF.